This T cell receptor (beta chain) was obtained from a study of T-cell reconstitution after alpha-beta-depleted transplantation in children. This clonotype was seen many times. Germline V CDR1 and CDR2: LGHDT, YNNKEL (reference sequence). The CDR3 consists of 13 residues. The V and J ends lost 6 bases and 3 bases respectively, with 9 bases between them. TCRbeta library construction was performed incorporating unique molecular identifiers. From the PCR reads, TCRdb called clonotypes with MiXCR, one entry per CDR3 protein. This table has roughly 220,000 distinct CDR3 sequences, 9.7% appearing once. The source was PBMCs from the stem cell graft donor, collected from the stem cell graft. This chain links TRBV3-1 with TRBJ1-5, with unresolved D. The receptor was isolated from a human donor who donated a stem cell graft to a child with SCID. The CDR3, as DNA: TGTGCCAGCAGTCCACGACCCAATCAGCCCCAGCATTTT. This gives the protein CASSPRPNQPQHF.